The count of the clone carrying this T cell receptor beta chain is one. This sample was taken from a study of blood T cell repertoires in COVID-19. Across the whole study: COVID-19 samples, acute and convalescent, were from the United States, Italy and Spain. PBMCs, B-cell-depleted T cells, or T cells provided the cDNA or gDNA that made up the material.

Per the germline V gene, CDR1 is SGHRS and CDR2 is YFSETQ. The CDR3 spans 13 residues. Losses at the gene ends were 4 bases for V and 9 bases for J; bases not matched to a gene: 8. Original analysis: Estimates of nucleated cell counts were drawn from the amplification of reference gene primers. TCRdb's copy holds only in-frame clones and misses some; the assay was immunoSEQ multiplex PCR. V and J calls and clone size are copied from that table; D and trimming were computed from the DNA. Seen here are about 230,000 clones, roughly four fifths observed once, and the top ten hold approximately 7.4%. Sequenced sample: peripheral blood. V and J are TRBV5-1 and TRBJ1-2; 8 nucleotides agree with TRBD1. This clonotype was obtained from a woman aged 50 to 60 with acute or convalescent COVID-19. CDR3 amino acids: CASSMDQGASYTF. The CDR3 DNA reads as TGCGCCAGCAGCATGGATCAGGGGGCGAGCTACACCTTC. Full variable domain (outside the CDR3, taken from reference TRBV5-1 and TRBJ1-2): KAGVTQTPRYLIKTRGQQVTLSCSPISGHRSVSWYQQTPGQGLQFLFEYFSETQRNKGNFPGRFSGRQFSNSRSEMNVSTLELGDSALYLCASSMDQGASYTFGSGTRLTVV.